This T cell receptor (beta chain) is drawn from a study of identical twins. The germline V gene has CDR1 GTSNPN and CDR2 SVGIG (reference sequence). V dropped 4 bases and J dropped 5 bases, with 15 bases sitting between them. The CDR3 has 14 residues. Each CDR3 protein gets one entry after TCRdb re-called the 5' RACE reads with MiXCR. The data contain some 500,000 distinct CDR3 sequences, 7.5% to 10% of them singletons. The sample was also reused in another study, on yellow fever vaccine responses in identical twins.

The receptor was isolated from a woman younger than 30 in good health. Material for sequencing was PBMCs. The rearrangement joins TRBV30 to TRBJ2-4; D remains ambiguous. The CDR3 loop is CAWTTRGRENIQYF. DNA of the CDR3: TGTGCCTGGACGACCAGAGGACGGGAAAACATTCAGTACTTC.